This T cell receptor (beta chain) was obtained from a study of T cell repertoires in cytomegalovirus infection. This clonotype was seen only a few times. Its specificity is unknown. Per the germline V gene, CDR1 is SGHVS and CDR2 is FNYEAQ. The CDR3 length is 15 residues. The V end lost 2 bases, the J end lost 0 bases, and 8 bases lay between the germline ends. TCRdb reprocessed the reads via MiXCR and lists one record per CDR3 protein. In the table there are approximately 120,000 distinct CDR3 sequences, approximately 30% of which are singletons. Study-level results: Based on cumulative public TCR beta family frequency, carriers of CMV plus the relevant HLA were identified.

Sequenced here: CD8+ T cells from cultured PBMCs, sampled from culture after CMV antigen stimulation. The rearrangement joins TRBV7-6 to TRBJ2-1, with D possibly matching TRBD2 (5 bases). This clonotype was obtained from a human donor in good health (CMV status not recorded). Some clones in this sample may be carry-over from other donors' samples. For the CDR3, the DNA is TGTGCCAGCAGCTTAATGGAGGCCTCCTACAATGAGCAGTTCTTC. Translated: CASSLMEASYNEQFF.